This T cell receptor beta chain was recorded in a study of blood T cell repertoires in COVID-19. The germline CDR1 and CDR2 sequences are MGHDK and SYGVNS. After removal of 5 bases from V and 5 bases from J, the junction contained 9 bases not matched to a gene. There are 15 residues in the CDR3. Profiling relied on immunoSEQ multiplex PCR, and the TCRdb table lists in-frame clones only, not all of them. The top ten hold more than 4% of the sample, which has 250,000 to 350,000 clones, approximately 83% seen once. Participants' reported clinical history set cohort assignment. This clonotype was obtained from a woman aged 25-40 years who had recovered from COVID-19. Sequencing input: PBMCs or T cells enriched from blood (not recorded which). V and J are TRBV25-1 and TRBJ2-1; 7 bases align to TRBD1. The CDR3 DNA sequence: TGTGCCAGCAGTAAGGCCGGGACAGAGGACAATGAGCAGTTCTTC. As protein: CASSKAGTEDNEQFF.